Shown below are 8 T cell receptor beta chains from a single sample sequenced in a study of graft-versus-host responses after intestinal transplantation. Antigens of these TCRs are unknown. Sequenced by immunoSEQ multiplex PCR; TCRdb stores in-frame clones only, minus some. The profile shows over 100,000 clones, approximately 95% of them singletons. This sample comprised unstimulated CD8+ T cells sorted from spleen or lymph node cells, obtained before intestinal transplant. The receptors stem from a human donor who received an intestinal transplant.

This chain connects TRBV2 to TRBJ2-2, with 7 bases fitting TRBD2. The V gene's germline CDR1 is SNHLY and CDR2 FYNNEI. J gave up 0 bases and V 4 bases, and 2 bases lay outside the gene matches. CDR3 length: 15 amino acids. The CDR3 protein is CASSVTSANTGELFF. In DNA, the CDR3 is TGTGCCAGCAGTGTCACTAGCGCGAACACCGGGGAGCTGTTTTTT. Full variable domain (remainder filled in from reference TRBV2 and TRBJ2-2): EPEVTQTPSHQVTQMGQEVILRCVPISNHLYFYWYRQILGQKVEFLVSFYNNEISEKSEIFDDQFSVERPDGSNFTLKIRSTKLEDSAMYFCASSVTSANTGELFFGEGSRLTVL.

This sequence joins TRBV9 and TRBJ2-5; TRBD2 agrees at 7 bases. The J call may be faulty, since TRBJ2-7 better matches the DNA end. Germline CDR1 reads SGDLS; CDR2 reads YYNGEE. The CDR3 runs to 14 residues. CDR3 region: CASSVGGGPYEQYF. The CDR3 DNA follows: TGTGCCAGCAGCGTAGGGGGGGGACCCTACGAGCAGTACTTC.

The CDR3 sequence is CASSLFRDRPPGELFF. The CDR3, as DNA: TGTGCCAGCAGCTTATTCCGGGACAGGCCTCCCGGGGAGCTGTTTTTT. The chain is built from TRBV7-8 and TRBJ2-2, with 8 positions matching TRBD1. The CDR3 runs to 16 residues. CDR1 and CDR2 from the germline V gene are SGHVS and FQNEAQ. V dropped 2 bases and J dropped 6; count of bases not matched to a gene: 8.

This clone occurred once. The same CDR3 arises from other DNA sequences in this sample as well. This chain joins TRBV9 and TRBJ1-3; a weak D match, TRBD1 (6 bases). This CDR3 is built from 15 residues. Germline-derived CDR1 and CDR2 are SGDLS and YYNGEE. Trimming removed 0 bases at V and 0 bases at J, with 7 bases between. CDR3 DNA: TGTGCCAGCAGCGTAGGAGGGGGCTCTGGAAACACCATATATTTT. Residues: CASSVGGGSGNTIYF.

The gene calls are TRBV9 and TRBJ1-5; possibly TRBD1 for D (6 bases). The CDR3 covers 15 residues. Germline lookup yields CDR1 SGDLS and CDR2 YYNGEE. The V end was cut by 3 bases, the J end by 0 bases, with 10 bases between. CDR3 region: CASSEGGYSNQPQHF. The CDR3 coding sequence is TGTGCCAGCAGCGAGGGGGGTTATAGCAATCAGCCCCAGCATTTT.

The chain carries TRBV2 and TRBJ2-3; 10 bases align to TRBD2. Germline assignment: CDR1 SNHLY and CDR2 FYNNEI. CDR3 length: 17 residues. V lost 7 bases, J lost 0 bases, and 10 bases stayed unmatched. DNA of the CDR3: TGTGCCAGCAACCACCTATGGACTAGCGGAAGCACAGATACGCAGTATTTT. Translating it yields CASNHLWTSGSTDTQYF.

The chain is built from TRBV4-1 and TRBJ2-1; TRBD1 matches 7 bases. V lost 1 base and J lost 3; bases outside the gene matches: 0. This CDR3 has 14 amino acids. Germline CDR1 and CDR2: MGHRA and YSYEKL. The CDR3 protein is CASSQGQGYNEQFF. CDR3 in DNA: TGCGCCAGCAGCCAAGGACAGGGCTACAATGAGCAGTTCTTC.

Only one count was recorded for this clone. Distinct nucleotide sequences in the sample also encode this CDR3. V and J are TRBV28 and TRBJ2-1, with 9 positions matching TRBD2. The trim removed 6 bases at V and 6 bases at J, leaving 9 bases unmatched. Germline V gene data show CDR1 as MDHEN and CDR2 as SYDVKM. This CDR3 region has 15 residues. The CDR3 DNA sequence: TGTGCCAGCAGCCCTGGTCTAGCGGGAAGCAATGAGCAGTTCTTC. Translated: CASSPGLAGSNEQFF.